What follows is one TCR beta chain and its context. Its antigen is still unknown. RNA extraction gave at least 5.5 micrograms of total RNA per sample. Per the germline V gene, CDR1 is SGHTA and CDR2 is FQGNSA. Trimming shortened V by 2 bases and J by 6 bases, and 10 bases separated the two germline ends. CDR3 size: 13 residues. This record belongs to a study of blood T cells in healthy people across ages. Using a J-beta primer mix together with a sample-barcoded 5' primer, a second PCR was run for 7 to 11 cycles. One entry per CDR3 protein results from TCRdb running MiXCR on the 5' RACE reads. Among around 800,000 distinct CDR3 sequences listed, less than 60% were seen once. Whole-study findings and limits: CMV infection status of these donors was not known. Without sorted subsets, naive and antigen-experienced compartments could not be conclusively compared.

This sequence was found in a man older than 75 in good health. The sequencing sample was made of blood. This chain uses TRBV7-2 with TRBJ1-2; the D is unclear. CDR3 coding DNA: TGTGCCAGCAGCTTAATTGGCCCGGATGGCTACACCTTC. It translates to CASSLIGPDGYTF.